Below, 16 T cell receptor beta chains from the same sample are listed, as sequenced in a study of blood T cell repertoires in COVID-19. Using immunoSEQ multiplex PCR, the repertoire was profiled, and TCRdb retains in-frame clones only, with some absent. The data show approximately 250,000 clones, about 88% seen once. The material sequenced was peripheral blood. The receptors shown here come from a man aged 18 to 29 with active or convalescent COVID-19.

The gene calls are TRBV11-2 and TRBJ2-3; D remains ambiguous. Germline-derived CDR1 and CDR2 are SGHAT and FQNNGV. The length of the CDR3 is 15 residues. Trimming stripped 1 base from V and 7 bases from J, with 15 bases between. This chain's CDR3 is CASSLGPSPLNTQYF. CDR3 DNA: TGTGCCAGCAGCTTAGGGCCTAGTCCCCTCAATACGCAGTATTTT.

This rearrangement joins TRBV6-2 or TRBV6-3 to TRBJ2-1; D may be TRBD2 (5 bases). Germline loops: CDR1 MNHEY, CDR2 SVGEGT. Deletions cut 6 bases from V and 1 base from J, with 13 bases between. This CDR3 is 15 amino acids long. The CDR3 nucleotides are TGTGCCAGCAGCCGCCTACTAGGGTCCTACAATGAGCAGTTCTTC. Its translation is CASSRLLGSYNEQFF.

The J gene is TRBJ2-3, the V gene TRBV12-3 or TRBV12-4; D not certain. V was pared by 1 base and J by 6 bases, with 5 bases between. The CDR3 length is 12 residues. The DNA of the CDR3 is TGTGCCAGCAGTTTAGTGGAGGATACGCAGTATTTT. Amino acids: CASSLVEDTQYF.

The rearrangement uses TRBV7-9 and TRBJ1-1; D unresolved. Trimming stripped 5 bases from V and 7 bases from J, with 11 bases between. CDR3 length equals 12 residues. Per germline, CDR1 SEHNR and CDR2 FQNEAQ (reference sequence). In DNA form, the CDR3 reads TGTGCCAGCAGCCGAGGCGACGGTGAAGCTTTCTTT. Translating it yields CASSRGDGEAFF.

V is TRBV28 and J is TRBJ1-3; 8 bases agree with TRBD1. CDR3 length: 20 residues. Trimming cost V 4 bases and J 0 bases; bases outside gene matches: 17. Germline loops: CDR1 MDHEN, CDR2 SYDVKM. This chain's CDR3 is CASSYGQGGLYAHSGNTIYF. Here the CDR3 DNA reads TGTGCCAGCAGTTATGGACAGGGAGGCTTGTACGCCCACTCTGGAAACACCATATATTTT.

The chain couples TRBV4-2 to TRBJ2-3, with TRBD2 matching over 10 bases. V lost 0 bases to trimming and J lost 0 bases; unmatched junction nucleotides: 6. Per the germline V gene, CDR1 is LGHNA and CDR2 is YNFKEQ. This CDR3 has 18 residues. Written as DNA, the CDR3 is TGTGCCAGCAGCCAAGATCGGACTAGCGGAACTAGCACAGATACGCAGTATTTT. Translation: CASSQDRTSGTSTDTQYF.

The chain has TRBV19 and TRBJ1-5, with TRBD1 matching 7 bases. Germline CDR1 is LNHDA and CDR2 is SQIVND (reference sequence). There are 13 residues in the CDR3. V was clipped by 6 bases and J by 7 bases; unmatched bases: 6. CDR3 in DNA: TGTGCCAGTAGAACCAGGGGGAGGCAGCCCCAGCATTTT. It yields the protein CASRTRGRQPQHF.

The V gene is TRBV2, the J gene TRBJ2-7, with TRBD1 identical over 7 bases. The CDR3 is 15 amino acids. The germline V gene encodes CDR1 SNHLY and CDR2 FYNNEI. V was pared by 5 bases and J by 3 bases, with 10 bases of the junction left unmatched. The CDR3 bases are TGTGCCAGCAGTCCAACAGGGGTCGGCTACTACGAGCAGTACTTC. Amino acid sequence: CASSPTGVGYYEQYF.

The chain employs TRBV6-6 and TRBJ2-4, with a possible D match to TRBD1 (5 bases). CDR1 and CDR2 from the germline V gene are MNHNY and SVGAGI (reference sequence). V lost 10 bases and J 8 bases, leaving 15 bases between the germline ends. The CDR3 sequence is 12 residues long. In DNA form, the CDR3 reads TGTGCCACCTCGGACATGGGGCACATTCAGTACTTC. Translation gives CATSDMGHIQYF.

The CDR3 reads CAWSGQRAVNSDYGYTF. The CDR3 DNA is TGTGCCTGGAGTGGTCAACGTGCGGTAAATTCCGACTATGGCTACACCTTC. The chain combines TRBV30 with TRBJ1-2; the D is unclear. Germline V gene data show CDR1 as GTSNPN and CDR2 as SVGIG (reference sequence). Deletions cut 1 base from V and 3 bases from J, with 21 bases between. The CDR3 totals 17 residues.

V usage is TRBV2 and J usage is TRBJ2-5; tentatively, D is TRBD1 (5 bases). Trimming took off 8 bases at V and 1 base at J, with 8 bases between the two ends. Germline values: CDR1 SNHLY, CDR2 FYNNEI. CDR3 size: 12 residues. The CDR3 DNA follows: TGTGCCAGCCGGACATCCCAAGAGACCCAGTACTTC. Translated, it gives CASRTSQETQYF.

The J gene is TRBJ2-7, the V gene TRBV4-1, with 9 positions matching TRBD1. Germline V gives CDR1 MGHRA, CDR2 YSYEKL. The CDR3 spans 16 residues. V trimming: 2 bases; J trimming: 6 bases; junction bases outside the gene matches: 11. The CDR3 spells CASSQSSGTGWAEQYF. The CDR3 DNA reads TGCGCCAGCAGCCAATCTTCCGGGACAGGGTGGGCCGAGCAGTACTTC.

The CDR3 DNA is TGTGCCAGCAGTGAGGGGCCTGGAAACACCATATATTTT. Its protein is CASSEGPGNTIYF. The chain has TRBV6-1 and TRBJ1-3; TRBD1 is a possible D gene (5 bases). The germline V and J ends were trimmed by 3 bases and 2 bases, with 5 bases remaining between them. Per the germline V gene, CDR1 is MNHNS and CDR2 is SASEGT. The CDR3 extends over 13 amino acids.

CDR3 coding DNA: TGTGCCAGCAGCCTACAACCGGGACATTTTGGGTATTTT. Protein product: CASSLQPGHFGYF. This chain uses TRBV11-2 with TRBJ2-3; D might be TRBD1 (6 bases). The V end lost 5 bases, the J end lost 14 bases, and 20 bases lay between the germline ends. This CDR3 has 13 residues. Germline loops: CDR1 SGHAT, CDR2 FQNNGV.

This clone was seen just once. This chain uses TRBV11-2 with TRBJ2-7; TRBD1 aligns across 7 bases. V lost 4 bases, J lost 5 bases, and 5 bases stayed unmatched. Germline assignment: CDR1 SGHAT and CDR2 FQNNGV. CDR3 length equals 13 residues. The DNA for the CDR3 is TGTGCCAGCAGCTCCACAGGGGTCAACGAGCAGTACTTC. Translated: CASSSTGVNEQYF.

The chain recombines TRBV6-6 with TRBJ2-7, with D unclear. The CDR3 is made up of 12 amino acids. Trimming took 6 bases from V and 4 from J, leaving 10 bases between them. CDR1 MNHNY and CDR2 SVGAGI come from the germline V gene (reference sequence). The CDR3 bases are TGTGCCAGCAGCCGACTGCGGTACGAGCAGTACTTC. Its protein product is CASSRLRYEQYF.